Listed here are 10 T cell receptor beta chains from one sample, sequenced in a study of blood T cell repertoires in COVID-19. Sequencing was performed with immunoSEQ multiplex PCR; in TCRdb, only in-frame clones are kept and a portion is missing. Counted here are under 200,000 clones, over 80% occurring once; the ten biggest clones make up roughly 3.2%. Source material: PBMCs or T cells enriched from blood (not recorded which). These TCRs come from a woman aged 25 to 39 who had been exposed to COVID-19.

The chain has TRBV9 and TRBJ2-3, with no clear D. Germline CDR1 and CDR2: SGDLS and YYNGEE. Trimming pared 0 bases from V and 5 bases from J, leaving 7 bases between. This CDR3 is built from 13 residues. The chain's CDR3 is CASSVAGEDTQYF. CDR3 sequence (DNA): TGTGCCAGCAGCGTAGCTGGAGAAGATACGCAGTATTTT. Full variable domain (missing parts from reference TRBV9 and TRBJ2-3): DSGVTQTPKHLITATGQRVTLRCSPRSGDLSVYWYQQSLDQGLQFLIQYYNGEERAKGNILERFSAQQFPDLHSELNLSSLELGDSALYFCASSVAGEDTQYFGPGTRLTVL.

The genes are TRBV9 and TRBJ2-1; 15 positions match TRBD2. The ends lost 3 bases at V and 8 bases at J; junction bases unmatched: 6. The CDR3 contains 16 residues. The V gene's germline CDR1 is SGDLS and CDR2 YYNGEE. The CDR3 is CASSEGLAGGGDEQFF. The CDR3 bases are TGTGCCAGCAGCGAGGGACTAGCGGGGGGCGGAGATGAGCAGTTCTTC.

Note on this clone: Germline is not matched at one junction end, which may reflect a read error. This sequence joins TRBV5-1 and TRBJ1-1; D is ambiguous. The CDR3 totals 13 residues. Looked up from germline, CDR1 is SGHRS and CDR2 is YFSETQ. The CDR3 DNA sequence: TGCGCCAGCAGCTTGGGAGGGAACTCTGAAGCTTTCTTT. Its protein product is CASSLGGNSEAFF.

The chain combines TRBV27 with TRBJ2-1, with TRBD2 identical over 11 bases. The V gene's germline CDR1 is MNHEY and CDR2 SMNVEV (reference sequence). CDR3 size: 16 residues. Trimming at V came to 3 bases and at J to 4 bases, leaving 5 bases not matched to a gene. The CDR3 is CASSFIAGGPYNEQFF. For the CDR3, the DNA is TGTGCCAGCAGTTTCATAGCGGGGGGGCCTTACAATGAGCAGTTCTTC.

CDR3: CASSYSGGEAFF. In nucleotides, the CDR3 is TGTGCCAGCAGTTACTCAGGAGGAGAAGCTTTCTTT. V and J are TRBV6-6 and TRBJ1-1; D unresolved. There are 12 residues in the CDR3. The germline V and J ends were trimmed by 0 bases and 8 bases, with 7 bases remaining between them. Looked up from germline, CDR1 is MNHNY and CDR2 is SVGAGI (reference sequence).

In this sample, this clone turned up once. V and J are TRBV14 and TRBJ2-1, with no clear D. The germline gives CDR1 SGHDN, CDR2 FVKESK. Trimming shortened V by 3 bases and J by 0 bases, and 12 bases separated the two germline ends. This CDR3 comprises 16 residues. The CDR3 region is CASSHPTGSSYNEQFF. As DNA, the CDR3 is TGTGCCAGCAGCCATCCCACGGGTAGCTCCTACAATGAGCAGTTCTTC.

CDR3 sequence reads: CASTIIDRGNTEAFF. The CDR3 DNA follows: TGTGCCAGTACGATCATTGACAGGGGAAACACTGAAGCTTTCTTT. The gene calls are TRBV19 and TRBJ1-1; 8 nucleotides align to TRBD1. The CDR3 totals 15 residues. Trimming cost V 7 bases and J 2 bases; bases outside gene matches: 9. CDR1 and CDR2 from the germline V gene are LNHDA and SQIVND (reference sequence).

A few counts support this clone. The genes are TRBV11-2 and TRBJ1-3, with 7 bases that match TRBD1. Per the germline V gene, CDR1 is SGHAT and CDR2 is FQNNGV. There are 15 residues in the CDR3. V was clipped by 5 bases and J by 0 bases; unmatched bases: 4. In DNA form, the CDR3 reads TGTGCCAGCAGCAAAGGACAGGTCTCTGGAAACACCATATATTTT. This encodes CASSKGQVSGNTIYF.

The chain couples TRBV27 to TRBJ1-2; D perhaps matches TRBD1 (6 bases). With 5 bases removed from V and 8 bases from J, the gap between germline ends came to 21 bases. The germline CDR1 and CDR2 sequences are MNHEY and SMNVEV (reference sequence). The CDR3 has 15 residues. The CDR3 region has the DNA TGTGCCAGCAGTCCCAGATCACAGGGAGCGAAGGGCTACACCTTC. It yields the protein CASSPRSQGAKGYTF.

The chain employs TRBV19 and TRBJ1-4; unclear D gene. The CDR3 is 13 amino acids. From germline, CDR1 is LNHDA and CDR2 SQIVND (reference sequence). V was cut by 7 bases and J by 7 bases, with 13 bases left in between. CDR3 DNA: TGTGCCAGTACACAGTGGTCGGTTGAAAAACTGTTTTTT. Translation: CASTQWSVEKLFF. Filled out from reference TRBV19 and TRBJ1-4, the complete variable domain reads DGGITQSPKYLFRKEGQNVTLSCEQNLNHDAMYWYRQDPGQGLRLIYYSQIVNDFQKGDIAEGYSVSREKKESFPLTVTSAQKNPTAFYLCASTQWSVEKLFFGSGTQLSVL.